The T cell receptor (beta chain) described here comes from a study of OX40 agonist ivuxolimab in advanced cancers. Findings and caveats of the study: Mean expanded clone counts were higher in CD8+ than CD4+ T cells.

Of note for this clone: The antigen remains unidentified.

The CDR3 consists of 16 residues. The ends were cut back, 3 bases at V and 3 bases at J, with 15 bases in the middle. CDR1 and CDR2 from the germline V gene are LNHDA and SQIVND (reference sequence). Repertoires were generated with immunoSEQ multiplex PCR, while TCRdb's copy carries only in-frame clones and drops some. Among some 72,000 clones listed, roughly 80% were seen once. The receptor's source is an adult with an advanced solid tumor such as melanoma, head and neck, liver or kidney cancer. This chain joins TRBV19 and TRBJ1-5; no reliable D call. The source was CD4+ or CD8+ T cells sorted from blood, collected in a trial of the OX40 agonist ivuxolimab. In DNA form, the CDR3 reads TGTGCCAGTAGTATGAGGGCAGGTCAATACAATCAGCCCCAGCATTTT. Its translation: CASSMRAGQYNQPQHF.